Listed here are 2 T cell receptor beta chains from one sample, sequenced in a study of T cell repertoires in cytomegalovirus infection. TCRdb passed the reads through MiXCR, listing each CDR3 protein once. This table has about 240,000 distinct CDR3 sequences, over 9% appearing once. Sequencing input: PBMCs. The receptors come from a human donor in good health (CMV status not recorded). Some clones in this sample may be carry-over from other donors' samples.

CDR3 nucleotide sequence: TGCGCCAGCAGCCGGGCAACTAGCTCTGGCGGGGAGCTGTTTTTT. Amino acid sequence: CASSRATSSGGELFF. The chain employs TRBV5-1 and TRBJ2-2; a weak D match, TRBD2 (6 bases). The CDR3 is made up of 15 amino acids. Trimming pared 4 bases from V and 7 bases from J, leaving 17 bases between. Germline CDR1 is SGHRS and CDR2 is YFSETQ.

This clonotype has a count of ten or more. V and J are TRBV28 and TRBJ2-2; D may be TRBD1 (6 bases). CDR1 MDHEN and CDR2 SYDVKM come from the germline V gene. The CDR3 totals 16 residues. V lost 1 base, J lost 1 base, and 10 bases lay in between. The CDR3 nucleotides read TGTGCCAGCAGTTTATTGTGGGGGCTGAACACCGGGGAGCTGTTTTTT. It translates to CASSLLWGLNTGELFF.